These 26 T cell receptor beta chains share one sample of origin, sequenced in a study of T-cell memory formation after mild COVID-19. Each CDR3 protein is one row after TCRdb ran MiXCR on the 5' RACE reads. The table includes hundreds of thousands of distinct CDR3 sequences, around 15% detected once. The sample was PBMCs or a T cell subset sorted from them (not recorded which). These receptors originate from a man between 18 and 29 years old who had mild COVID-19 (a few samples of this study predate the infection). Cell type and time point are not known.

Ten or more counts support this clonotype. The rearrangement joins TRBV27 to TRBJ2-2; no firm D call. This CDR3 has 15 residues. Per the germline V gene, CDR1 is MNHEY and CDR2 is SMNVEV (reference sequence). V was clipped by 4 bases and J by 3 bases, with 12 bases between them. CDR3 sequence: CASSSPSQDTGELFF. The CDR3 coding sequence is TGTGCCAGCAGTTCCCCCAGCCAGGACACCGGGGAGCTGTTTTTT.

This clonotype was observed a handful of times. The V gene is TRBV20-1, the J gene TRBJ1-1; D not resolved. Trimming removed 6 bases at V and 5 bases at J, with 16 bases between. CDR1 and CDR2 (germline): DFQATT, SNEGSKA (reference sequence). The CDR3 is 13 amino acids. CDR3 protein: CSAVIPALTEAFF. As DNA, the CDR3 is TGCAGTGCCGTTATACCGGCACTGACTGAAGCTTTCTTT.

This chain joins TRBV4-1 and TRBJ2-6, with D unclear. Germline V gene sequence: CDR1 MGHRA, CDR2 YSYEKL. V lost 1 base and J lost 4, with 5 bases in between. The CDR3 contains 14 residues. CDR3: CASSQGWGANVLTF. The CDR3 coding sequence is TGCGCCAGCAGCCAAGGCTGGGGGGCCAACGTCCTGACTTTC.

V usage is TRBV6-6 and J usage is TRBJ1-2; 11 bases align to TRBD1. The CDR3 sequence is 15 residues long. Germline trimming cut 2 bases from V and 3 bases from J; bases unmatched to any gene: 2. Germline lookup yields CDR1 MNHNY and CDR2 SVGAGI (reference sequence). The CDR3 bases are TGTGCCAGCAGTTACAAGGGACAGGGGGACTATGGCTACACCTTC. This codes for CASSYKGQGDYGYTF.

The chain combines TRBV7-8 with TRBJ2-2; no reliable D call. CDR1 and CDR2 from the germline V gene are SGHVS and FQNEAQ. This CDR3 has 13 residues. The V end was cut by 2 bases, the J end by 5 bases, with 6 bases between. The CDR3, as DNA: TGTGCCAGCAGCTTACAAGTGACCGGGGAGCTGTTTTTT. It translates to CASSLQVTGELFF.

The chain has TRBV25-1 and TRBJ1-1; TRBD1 agrees at 7 bases. The CDR3 is made up of 16 amino acids. With 8 bases clipped from V and 4 bases from J, the junction kept 16 bases outside the gene matches. CDR1 is MGHDK, CDR2 SYGVNS, per germline. The CDR3 DNA is TGTGCCAGCTCTACCCTCCCCACAGGGGCTTTCACTGAAGCTTTCTTT. Its protein is CASSTLPTGAFTEAFF.

J is TRBJ2-5 and V is TRBV19; D gene ambiguous. V was shortened by 2 bases and J by 5 bases, with 6 bases between the two germline ends. The CDR3 is 12 amino acids. The germline CDR1 and CDR2 sequences are LNHDA and SQIVND (reference sequence). The CDR3 spells CASSISSETQYF. CDR3 in DNA: TGTGCCAGTAGTATAAGTTCGGAGACCCAGTACTTC.

This clonotype was counted ten times or more. V usage is TRBV6-4 and J usage is TRBJ2-2; D ambiguous. The CDR3 sequence is 13 residues long. Germline assignment: CDR1 MRHNA and CDR2 SNTAGT. V was clipped by 0 bases and J by 8 bases, with 7 bases between them. The DNA for the CDR3 is TGTGCCAGCAGTGACTCGATTGAGGGGGAGCTGTTTTTT. Translation gives CASSDSIEGELFF.

The rearrangement uses TRBV7-8 and TRBJ1-1, with 7 bases identical to TRBD1. The J segment lost 4 bases and the V segment lost 5 bases, leaving 13 bases of the junction unmatched. The germline CDR1 and CDR2 sequences are SGHVS and FQNEAQ. The CDR3 contains 16 residues. Written as DNA, the CDR3 is TGTGCCAGCAGCCAAAGCGAGGGGGCGGGGGGCACTGAAGCTTTCTTT. This sequence encodes CASSQSEGAGGTEAFF.

The chain carries TRBV7-8 and TRBJ2-1; 10 bases agree with TRBD2. Trimming removed 2 bases from V and 2 bases from J; junction bases left unmatched: 6. This CDR3 comprises 17 residues. Germline CDR1 is SGHVS and CDR2 is FQNEAQ. CDR3 protein: CASSLKGLASTYNEQFF. For the CDR3, the DNA is TGTGCCAGCAGCTTAAAGGGACTAGCGTCGACCTACAATGAGCAGTTCTTC. The full variable domain, completed using reference TRBV7-8 and TRBJ2-1, is GAGVSQSPRYKVAKRGQDVALRCDPISGHVSLFWYQQALGQGPEFLTYFQNEAQLDKSGLPSDRFFAERPEGSVSTLKIQRTQQEDSAVYLCASSLKGLASTYNEQFFGPGTRLTVL.

The chain joins TRBV20-1 to TRBJ2-5; D may be TRBD1 (5 bases). The CDR3 is made up of 14 amino acids. Germline CDR1 and CDR2: DFQATT and SNEGSKA (reference sequence). V gave up 1 base and J gave up 2 bases, with 11 bases separating them. The CDR3 here is CSARVLGDQETQYF. In nucleotides, the CDR3 is TGCAGTGCTAGAGTTTTAGGGGATCAAGAGACCCAGTACTTC.

This clonotype was seen more than once but under ten times. V and J are TRBV24-1 and TRBJ2-1; tentatively, D is TRBD1 or TRBD2 (6 bases each). V lost 0 bases, J lost 5 bases, and 13 bases lay in between. The V gene's germline CDR1 is KGHDR and CDR2 SFDVKD. CDR3 length: 16 residues. The CDR3 nucleotides are TGTGCCACCAGTGATTTGAAGGGGGGACTCAACAATGAGCAGTTCTTC. As protein: CATSDLKGGLNNEQFF.

This rearrangement joins TRBV5-4 to TRBJ2-4; a weak D match, TRBD1 (6 bases). Per the germline V gene, CDR1 is SGHNT and CDR2 is YYREEE (reference sequence). The CDR3 has 14 amino acids. The V gene lost 5 bases and the J gene lost 6 bases, with 15 bases spanning the gap. The CDR3 here is CASRWGPGVNIQYF. The CDR3 bases are TGTGCCAGCAGGTGGGGGCCTGGGGTAAACATTCAGTACTTC.

The chain joins TRBV25-1 to TRBJ1-2; maybe TRBD1 (6 bases). The germline V gene encodes CDR1 MGHDK and CDR2 SYGVNS. CDR3 length equals 15 residues. Trimming removed 3 bases from V and 4 bases from J, with 15 bases in between. The CDR3, as DNA: TGTGCCAGCAGTGACCTCTCGGACAGATTCTATGGCTACACCTTC. Translating it yields CASSDLSDRFYGYTF.

This clonotype occurred many times. The rearrangement joins TRBV4-2 to TRBJ2-3; D call uncertain. V was clipped by 4 bases and J by 1 base, with 9 bases between them. Looked up from germline, CDR1 is LGHNA and CDR2 is YNFKEQ. CDR3 length: 14 amino acids. This chain's CDR3 is CASSRFPGTDTQYF. CDR3 nucleotides: TGTGCCAGCAGCCGCTTCCCAGGCACAGATACGCAGTATTTT.

The chain couples TRBV24-1 to TRBJ2-4, with TRBD2 as a possible D gene (6 bases). Germline V gene sequence: CDR1 KGHDR, CDR2 SFDVKD. Trimming took 0 bases from V and 0 from J, leaving 20 bases between them. This CDR3 has 20 residues. CDR3 amino acids: CATSDLRSIARGLAKNIQYF. In nucleotides, the CDR3 is TGTGCCACCAGTGATTTGCGATCAATCGCGCGGGGTCTAGCCAAAAACATTCAGTACTTC.

The chain carries TRBV7-3 and TRBJ1-4, with D unclear. Germline V gene data show CDR1 as SGHTA and CDR2 as FQGTGA. V shed 5 bases and J shed 7 bases, with 11 bases lying between them. The CDR3 runs to 13 residues. The CDR3 DNA reads TGTGCCAGCAGCCCCACCCGGGGTGAAAAACTGTTTTTT. Encoded protein: CASSPTRGEKLFF.

The chain carries TRBV9 and TRBJ2-1; the D gene is possibly TRBD1 (5 bases). V dropped 3 bases and J dropped 7 bases, with 14 bases sitting between them. The CDR3 is 14 amino acids. The germline CDR1 and CDR2 sequences are SGDLS and YYNGEE. The CDR3 spells CASSEGSLVNEQFF. Written as DNA, the CDR3 is TGTGCCAGCAGCGAGGGGTCGTTGGTTAATGAGCAGTTCTTC. Based on the CDR3 plus reference TRBV9 and TRBJ2-1, the full variable domain is DSGVTQTPKHLITATGQRVTLRCSPRSGDLSVYWYQQSLDQGLQFLIQYYNGEERAKGNILERFSAQQFPDLHSELNLSSLELGDSALYFCASSEGSLVNEQFFGPGTRLTVL.

This clonotype was observed a few times. The J gene is TRBJ1-1, the V gene TRBV5-1, with 8 bases that match TRBD1. The CDR3 loop spans 15 amino acids. Germline V CDR1 and CDR2: SGHRS, YFSETQ. Trimming cost V 3 bases and J 1 base; bases outside gene matches: 5. CDR3 coding DNA: TGCGCCAGCAGCTCGGACGGACAGGGGAACACTGAAGCTTTCTTT. Amino acid sequence: CASSSDGQGNTEAFF.

The rearrangement uses TRBV20-1 and TRBJ1-1; 9 positions match TRBD1. The CDR3 covers 14 residues. Germline-derived CDR1 and CDR2 are DFQATT and SNEGSKA (reference sequence). J lost 5 bases, V lost 4 bases, and 8 bases had no gene match. CDR3: CSATTGGSGTEAFF. The CDR3 DNA is TGCAGTGCTACGACAGGGGGATCAGGGACTGAAGCTTTCTTT.

This clonotype showed up just a few times. This sequence joins TRBV12-3 or TRBV12-4 and TRBJ2-3; D is perhaps TRBD2 (6 bases). The V gene lost 2 bases and the J gene lost 1 base, with 10 bases spanning the gap. There are 15 residues in the CDR3. This CDR3 is CASSLMASGTDTQYF. The CDR3 bases are TGTGCCAGCAGTTTAATGGCTAGCGGCACAGATACGCAGTATTTT.

The chain joins TRBV7-9 to TRBJ2-1; D remains unclear. Germline values: CDR1 SEHNR, CDR2 FQNEAQ (reference sequence). Trimming stripped 4 bases from V and 8 bases from J, with 3 bases between. This CDR3 has 10 residues. CDR3 coding DNA: TGTGCCAGCAGCTCGTATGAGCAGTTCTTC. Its translation: CASSSYEQFF.

This clonotype turned up a few times. V usage is TRBV20-1 and J usage is TRBJ1-2; unclear D gene. Looked up from germline, CDR1 is DFQATT and CDR2 is SNEGSKA (reference sequence). V was trimmed by 4 bases and J by 7 bases, leaving 7 bases between them. CDR3 length: 10 amino acids. The CDR3 protein is CSAKIFGYTF. The CDR3 DNA sequence: TGCAGTGCTAAGATTTTTGGCTACACCTTC.

V gene TRBV7-2 combines with J gene TRBJ1-4; D is unresolved. From germline, CDR1 is SGHTA and CDR2 FQGNSA. The CDR3 contains 13 residues. Trimming took off 1 base at V and 14 bases at J, with 14 bases between the two ends. In nucleotides, the CDR3 is TGTGCCAGCAGCTTAGGGGCGACGGAAACTCTGTTTTTT. It specifies CASSLGATETLFF. Based on the CDR3 plus reference TRBV7-2 and TRBJ1-4, the full variable domain is GAGVSQSPSNKVTEKGKDVELRCDPISGHTALYWYRQSLGQGLEFLIYFQGNSAPDKSGLPSDRFSAERTGGSVSTLTIQRTQQEDSAVYLCASSLGATETLFFGSGTQLSVL.

This sequence joins TRBV18 and TRBJ2-2; D call uncertain. This CDR3 is built from 16 residues. The ends were cut back, 0 bases at V and 4 bases at J, with 12 bases in the middle. Per germline, CDR1 KGHSH and CDR2 LQKENI. CDR3 sequence: CASSPPTGAGTGELFF. The CDR3 coding sequence is TGTGCCAGCTCACCACCGACGGGCGCCGGCACCGGGGAGCTGTTTTTT.

The V gene is TRBV7-9, the J gene TRBJ2-7; the D is unclear. The CDR3 extends over 13 amino acids. The germline V gene encodes CDR1 SEHNR and CDR2 FQNEAQ (reference sequence). Trimming removed 1 base from V and 6 bases from J, with 10 bases in between. Written as DNA, the CDR3 is TGTGCCAGCAGCTTAGGGGAAGGGCGCGAGCAGTACTTC. Residues: CASSLGEGREQYF.